This T cell receptor (beta chain) is drawn from a study of shared clonotypes between healthy human individuals. The overall study: Donors consisted of two women and a few men between 18 and 49. Three CD4 naive, three CD4 memory, two CD8 naive and one CD8 memory plate were used per donor. Study-level findings and limits: Generation probability values for non-shared clonotypes were lower than those for clonotypes shared by all four donors.

The trim removed 8 bases at V and 0 bases at J, leaving 7 bases unmatched. The CDR3 covers 16 residues. The germline V gene has CDR1 MNHEY and CDR2 SMNVEV (reference sequence). In regard to this clone: The antigen remains unidentified.

Donation came from healthy HIV-negative adults that had no recent acute infections or vaccinations. The method was immunoSEQ multiplex PCR; TCRdb's version includes in-frame clones alone and lacks a portion of them. The sample has about 1.1 million clones, 75% to 80% seen once. The chain couples TRBV27 to TRBJ2-1; 10 bases map to TRBD2. The clonotype comes from a man aged 18 to 35 in good health. Some clones in this sample may be carry-over from other donors' samples. Sequencing was carried out using memory CD4+ T cells from PBMCs. The subset denotes: CD45RA-negative fraction. The CDR3 loop is CASGPLAGDSYNEQFF. The CDR3 DNA sequence: TGTGCCAGCGGCCCCCTAGCGGGGGACTCCTACAATGAGCAGTTCTTC.